This TCR beta chain was observed in a study of blood T cell repertoires in COVID-19. The wider study: Material from acute and convalescent COVID-19 was sourced from the United States, Italy and Spain. Sources were T cells, B-cell-depleted T cells, or PBMCs; the material itself was cDNA or gDNA.

Worth noting for this clone: A clone one base away is much larger, so this may be a read error.

The authors' processing: Reference gene primers were amplified, and this amplification served to estimate nucleated cell counts. The protocol was immunoSEQ multiplex PCR, while the TCRdb copy is restricted to in-frame clones and leaves out a portion. V, J and clone size were drawn from that table, and D and trimming were deduced from the DNA. The repertoire holds 200,000 to 250,000 clones, with roughly four fifths as singletons. Sequencing was done on a sample of peripheral blood. The TCR sequence derives from a man aged 50-59 years with acute or convalescent COVID-19.

CDR3 nucleotide sequence: TGTGCCAGCAGCTTAGGACAGAACACTGAAGCTTTCTTT. Its protein is CASSLGQNTEAFF. The chain carries TRBV7-3 and TRBJ1-1; maybe TRBD1 (5 bases). The CDR3 is 13 amino acids. V lost 2 bases, J lost 1 base, and 5 bases lay in between. Germline V CDR1 and CDR2: SGHTA, FQGTGA.